Listed below are T cell receptor beta chains from one sample, sequenced in a study of cytomegalovirus exposure and HLA in healthy donors. Measured with immunoSEQ multiplex PCR; TCRdb has only the in-frame clones, and not every one. The repertoire includes over 150,000 clones, 82% of them detected once, and more than 7% sits in the top ten. Sequencing was done on a sample of PBMCs. These receptors were obtained from a male donor in good health and CMV-seropositive. Each CDR3 is given with its conserved first and last residue. D genes are given only for firm matches. Some rows mark clone size as missing; the rest say once, few, many or name a class of expanded clone.

d_call	clone_size	j_call	v_call	cdr3_aa	cdr3_nt
-	-	TRBJ1-1	TRBV6-5	CASSYLGNGGSGAFF	TGTGCCAGCAGTTACCTGGGAAACGGGGGGTCTGGGGCTTTCTTT
-	-	TRBJ2-3	TRBV9	CASSVLGGDGTDTQYF	TGTGCCAGCAGCGTTCTGGGGGGAGATGGCACAGATACGCAGTATTTT
TRBD1	-	TRBJ1-3	TRBV5-6	CASSGTGTGFQDTIYF	TGTGCCAGCAGCGGGACCGGGACAGGATTTCAAGACACCATATATTTT
-	few	TRBJ2-1	TRBV29-1	CSVPSGWSSYNEQFF	TGCAGCGTTCCGAGCGGCTGGAGCTCCTACAATGAGCAGTTCTTC
TRBD2	-	TRBJ2-2	TRBV11-2	CASSSGGTGELFF	TGTGCCAGCAGCTCGGGGGGGACCGGGGAGCTGTTTTTT
-	few	TRBJ1-1	TRBV20-1	CSAGENTEAFF	TGCAGCGCCGGGGAGAACACTGAAGCTTTCTTT
TRBD2	-	TRBJ2-1	TRBV18	CASSPPGLAVNEQFF	TGTGCCAGCTCACCACCGGGACTAGCGGTCAATGAGCAGTTCTTC
TRBD1	-	TRBJ2-7	TRBV27	CASTETGTYEQYF	TGTGCCAGCACAGAGACAGGGACCTACGAGCAGTACTTC
TRBD1	-	TRBJ1-2	TRBV9	CASSVQGADYGYTF	TGTGCCAGCAGCGTACAGGGGGCCGACTATGGCTACACCTTC
TRBD2	few	TRBJ2-1	TRBV19	CASSTEREGLLNNEQFF	TGTGCCAGTAGTACCGAGCGGGAGGGCCTGTTGAACAATGAGCAGTTCTTC
TRBD1	-	TRBJ1-2	TRBV10-3	CATGQGTFYGYTF	TGTGCCACCGGACAGGGAACCTTCTATGGCTACACCTTC
-	-	TRBJ1-2	TRBV4-1	CASSQGTQGWSYGYTF	TGCGCCAGCAGCCAAGGAACACAGGGATGGAGCTATGGCTACACCTTC
-	-	TRBJ2-1	TRBV5-1	CASSREGVSYNEQFF	TGCGCCAGCAGCCGAGAAGGGGTGTCCTACAATGAGCAGTTCTTC
TRBD2	-	TRBJ2-3	TRBV28	CASSSPWTSGRDTQYF	TGTGCCAGCAGTTCACCCTGGACTAGCGGGAGAGATACGCAGTATTTT
TRBD2	-	TRBJ2-4	TRBV18	CASSPRGGIKKNIQYF	TGTGCCAGCTCACCTCGCGGGGGAATTAAAAAAAACATTCAGTACTTC
-	-	TRBJ1-5	TRBV27	CASSQAGVHQPQHF	TGTGCCAGCAGCCAAGCAGGGGTTCATCAGCCCCAGCATTTT
TRBD1	-	TRBJ2-7	TRBV11-2	CASSETGSHEQYF	TGTGCCAGCAGCGAGACAGGGTCCCACGAGCAGTACTTC
-	few	TRBJ1-4	TRBV7-9	CASSFSQEKLFF	TGTGCCAGCAGCTTTTCCCAGGAAAAACTGTTTTTT
TRBD2	-	TRBJ2-1	TRBV7-2	CASRETGTSGPNEQFF	TGTGCCAGCAGGGAGACCGGGACTAGCGGGCCTAATGAGCAGTTCTTC
TRBD1	few	TRBJ2-7	TRBV7-2	CASSSRGQGASRNYEQYF	TGTGCCAGCAGCTCCCGGGGACAGGGGGCTTCCCGGAACTACGAGCAGTACTTC
-	-	TRBJ2-1	TRBV25-1	CASSDSRGRAPYNEQFF	TGTGCCAGCAGTGATTCCCGAGGCAGGGCCCCCTACAATGAGCAGTTCTTC
-	-	TRBJ1-2	TRBV4-3	CASSHSTELLSYGYTF	TGCGCCAGCAGCCATTCGACAGAGTTATTGTCCTATGGCTACACCTTC
-	-	TRBJ2-7	TRBV9	CASSPRQGLHYEQYF	TGTGCCAGCAGCCCGAGACAGGGACTCCACTACGAGCAGTACTTC
-	-	TRBJ1-5	TRBV6-1	CASSEMAVSNQPQHF	TGTGCCAGCAGTGAAATGGCGGTCTCAAATCAGCCCCAGCATTTT
-	-	TRBJ1-2	TRBV6-5	CASSSGGSSNYGYTF	TGTGCCAGCAGCTCCGGGGGATCATCTAACTATGGCTACACCTTC
TRBD2	-	TRBJ2-1	TRBV7-2	CAGVAGGAYNEQFF	TGTGCCGGAGTGGCGGGGGGTGCGTACAATGAGCAGTTCTTC
-	-	TRBJ1-2	TRBV29-1	CSVGSKGVRGGYTF	TGCAGCGTTGGCTCTAAGGGAGTCAGAGGCGGCTACACCTTC
TRBD1	-	TRBJ1-1	TRBV9	CASSPHRGDTEAFF	TGTGCCAGCAGCCCGCACAGGGGTGACACTGAAGCTTTCTTT
TRBD1	-	TRBJ1-5	TRBV5-4	CASSPEKTGAPSEPQHF	TGTGCCAGCAGCCCCGAAAAGACAGGGGCTCCCTCGGAGCCCCAGCATTTT
TRBD1	few	TRBJ2-3	TRBV5-6	CASSLSGTGSDTQYF	TGTGCCAGCAGCTTGTCCGGGACAGGGTCAGATACGCAGTATTTT
-	-	TRBJ2-1	TRBV5-6	CASSLGTGSFTYNEQFF	TGTGCCAGCAGCTTGGGTACAGGCTCCTTCACCTACAATGAGCAGTTCTTC
-	-	TRBJ1-1	TRBV7-9	CASSSTGLYTEAFF	TGTGCCAGCAGCTCAACAGGGCTTTACACTGAAGCTTTCTTT
TRBD1	-	TRBJ1-1	TRBV28	CASSTAGTVNTEAFF	TGTGCCAGCAGTACCGCCGGGACAGTCAACACTGAAGCTTTCTTT
-	-	TRBJ2-7	TRBV6-5	CASSYSGGAAGYEQYF	TGTGCCAGCAGTTACTCAGGGGGGGCTGCCGGCTACGAGCAGTACTTC
-	few	TRBJ1-1	TRBV15	CATVGVGAEAFF	TGTGCCACCGTCGGGGTTGGGGCTGAAGCTTTCTTT
TRBD1	-	TRBJ1-5	TRBV7-2	CASRSTGGQPQHF	TGTGCCAGCAGGTCAACAGGGGGTCAGCCCCAGCATTTT
-	-	TRBJ1-2	TRBV5-4	CASSLAQTGSGYTF	TGTGCCAGCAGCTTGGCCCAGACGGGATCCGGCTACACCTTC
TRBD1	-	TRBJ1-4	TRBV5-6	CASSSTGRGNEKLFF	TGTGCCAGCAGCTCGACAGGGCGAGGGAACGAAAAACTGTTTTTT
TRBD1	-	TRBJ1-1	TRBV7-9	CASSLEGPGQGVRATEAFF	TGTGCCAGCAGCTTAGAGGGTCCGGGACAGGGGGTTCGGGCCACTGAAGCTTTCTTT
-	-	TRBJ1-3	TRBV30	CAWRLQYSGNTIYF	TGTGCCTGGAGGTTACAGTACTCTGGAAACACCATATATTTT